The source of this T cell receptor beta chain is a study of blood T cell repertoires in COVID-19. Looking at the study overall: Acute and convalescent COVID-19 specimens originated in the United States, Italy and Spain. Sources were T cells, B-cell-depleted T cells, or PBMCs; the material itself was cDNA or gDNA.

Followed over time, Seattle patients had been enrolled while infection was active. The assay was immunoSEQ multiplex PCR, and TCRdb's table has in-frame clones only and misses some. This table holds 200,000 to 300,000 clones, more than 75% found once. There are a few counts of this clone. Sequences were obtained from peripheral blood. This receptor was obtained from a woman aged 55-69 years with COVID-19, enrolled during active disease.

CDR3 sequence reads: CASNPGGRTEAFF. Here the CDR3 DNA reads TGTGCCAGTAACCCAGGGGGCCGCACTGAAGCTTTCTTT. V usage is TRBV19 and J usage is TRBJ1-1, with TRBD1 matching over 8 bases. V lost 7 bases to trimming and J lost 4 bases; unmatched junction nucleotides: 5. This CDR3 contains 13 residues. The V gene's germline CDR1 is LNHDA and CDR2 SQIVND (reference sequence). Using reference TRBV19 and TRBJ1-1 for the parts outside the CDR3, the full variable domain is DGGITQSPKYLFRKEGQNVTLSCEQNLNHDAMYWYRQDPGQGLRLIYYSQIVNDFQKGDIAEGYSVSREKKESFPLTVTSAQKNPTAFYLCASNPGGRTEAFFGQGTRLTVV.